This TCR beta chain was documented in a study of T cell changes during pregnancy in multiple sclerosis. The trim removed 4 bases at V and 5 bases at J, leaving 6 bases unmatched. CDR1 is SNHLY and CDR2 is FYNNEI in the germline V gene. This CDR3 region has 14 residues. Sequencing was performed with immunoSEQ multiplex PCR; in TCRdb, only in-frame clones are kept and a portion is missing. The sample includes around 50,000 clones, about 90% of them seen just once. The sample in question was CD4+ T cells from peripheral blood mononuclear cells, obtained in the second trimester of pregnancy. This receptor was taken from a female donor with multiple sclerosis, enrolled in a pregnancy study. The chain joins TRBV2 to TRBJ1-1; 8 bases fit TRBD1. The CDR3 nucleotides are TGTGCCAGCAGTGCCAGGACAGGGCGAACTGAAGCTTTCTTT. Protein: CASSARTGRTEAFF.